This T cell receptor beta chain was identified during a study of CD8+CD57+ T cells in acquired aplastic anemia (dated by TCRdb to 2016 to 2018). About the study as a whole: Extracted DNA from sorted CD4+ and CD8+ cells averaged about 3 ug, ranging from about 0.19 to 30 ug. CD8+CD57+ expansion was defined as a frequency above the mean frequency observed in healthy subjects.

The patients picked for sequencing were ones in whom flow cytometry had shown an expansion of CD8+CD57+ cells. Every patient had a diagnosis of severe acquired aplastic anemia based on International Study of Aplastic Anemia and Agranulocytosis and Camitta criteria. At the time blood was sampled, none of the patients had received any therapy. In the study, sorted CD4+ and CD8+ blood T cells from patients with severe aplastic anemia and from healthy subjects underwent deep sequencing of TCR repertoires. In the USA, patient enrollment took place under clinicaltrials.gov protocols 00001620, 01623167, 00001397, 00071045, 00081523 and 00961064. Ficoll-Paque density gradient centrifugation was used to isolate peripheral blood mononuclear cells. Before DNA extraction, CD4+ and CD8+ T cells were sorted by FACS or by magnetic beads. This clonotype occurred many times. This clone's antigen is unknown. Base qualities are missing; no much larger clone stands one base away.

Including cysteine and phenylalanine, the CDR3 has 14 amino acids. Solely the CDR3 DNA is kept, with 42 bases framed from the first base. Cut back by 6 bases and 4 bases, the V and J ends lie 13 bases apart. For CDR1 and CDR2, the germline V gene lists MNHNS and SASEGT. Study-wide findings and limitations: Twenty-nine CD8+ CDR3 sequences were shared between patients and controls but appeared highly expressed in patients and within their immunodominant clones. No significant difference in CD8+ Simpson's diversity was found between patients and healthy controls (P=0.060).

Profiling of TCR beta VDJ combinations and CDR3 sequences used genomic DNA as the template. TCR repertoire sequencing was run on an Illumina HiSeq 2000. As for the original processing: Repertoires were assessed using TRBV/TRBJ rearrangement plots, CDR3 size and DJ length profiles, and Simpson's diversity index. The most abundant DNA sequence in the deep sequencing data was defined as the immunodominant clone. CDR3 amino acid sequences were checked for sharing across subjects and were also compared against the VDJdb database and published repertoires. TCRdb applied fastp at Q25 and MiXCR to the public reads, then kept only in-frame beta chains. Each CDR3 protein appears once, grouped with its most common genes and DNA. These V and J calls derive from TCRdb rather than the authors' analysis. Across this sample there are about 160,000 distinct CDR3 sequences, with around half seen only once. Approximately 2.9% of the sample comes from the top ten.

The source is a human donor with aplastic anemia. Material for sequencing was sorted CD4+, CD8+, or CD8+CD57+ T cells (not recorded which) from PBMCs. This chain joins TRBV6-1 to TRBJ1-3, with TRBD1 as a weak D call on 5 bases. The CDR3 region: CASRPSGEGNTIYF. The bases are TGTGCCAGCAGGCCCTCGGGGGAGGGAAACACCATATATTTT.